The 8 T cell receptor beta chains listed next were all sequenced from one sample in a study of T cell changes during pregnancy in multiple sclerosis. Using immunoSEQ multiplex PCR, the repertoire was profiled, and TCRdb retains in-frame clones only, with some absent. This sample has around 80,000 clones, with roughly 94% found just once. The specimen was peripheral blood, collected before pregnancy. These receptors all come from a female donor with multiple sclerosis, enrolled in a pregnancy study.

This clone was picked up one time. The chain uses TRBV5-4 and TRBJ1-1, with D unclear. CDR3 length: 14 residues. Per the germline V gene, CDR1 is SGHNT and CDR2 is YYREEE (reference sequence). V was pared by 4 bases and J by 0 bases, with 10 bases between. CDR3 protein: CASSPGLLNTEAFF. In DNA, the CDR3 is TGTGCCAGCAGCCCAGGACTCTTGAACACTGAAGCTTTCTTT.

This clone has just one count. This sequence joins TRBV7-6 and TRBJ2-3; 10 bases match TRBD1. Germline loops: CDR1 SGHVS, CDR2 FNYEAQ. V was pared by 5 bases and J by 10 bases, with 3 bases of the junction left unmatched. This CDR3 is built from 12 residues. As DNA, the CDR3 is TGTGCCAGCAGCGTGGACAGGGGGTCGCAGTATTTT. This sequence encodes CASSVDRGSQYF.

The chain joins TRBV30 to TRBJ2-7; 12 bases are shared with TRBD2. The J call may be incorrect, as the DNA end agrees better with TRBJ2-1. This CDR3 region has 14 residues. Germline CDR1 and CDR2: GTSNPN and SVGIG (reference sequence). The CDR3 DNA reads as TGTGCCTGGAGTTCTAGCGGGAGGGACAGGTTCCAGTTCTTC. Translating it yields CAWSSSGRDRFQFF.

The rearrangement links TRBV30 to TRBJ2-7; a weak D match, TRBD1 (6 bases). Germline V gives CDR1 GTSNPN, CDR2 SVGIG (reference sequence). The CDR3 is made up of 14 amino acids. The V and J ends lost 0 bases and 2 bases respectively, with 11 bases between them. In nucleotides, the CDR3 is TGTGCCTGGAGTGTATTTACAGGGCCCTACGAGCAGTACTTC. Translated, it gives CAWSVFTGPYEQYF.

The chain has TRBV11-2 and TRBJ2-7; TRBD2 matches 7 bases. CDR1 and CDR2 (germline): SGHAT, FQNNGV. V lost 5 bases, J lost 11 bases, and 21 bases stayed unmatched. The CDR3 contains 16 residues. CDR3 in amino acids: CASSVALLPGLPTKYF. The CDR3 region has the DNA TGTGCCAGCAGCGTAGCGCTCCTTCCGGGACTACCAACCAAGTACTTC.

The genes are TRBV15 and TRBJ2-4, with D possibly matching TRBD2 (6 bases). V dropped 1 base and J dropped 5 bases, with 15 bases sitting between them. Looked up from germline, CDR1 is LNHNV and CDR2 is YYDKDF (reference sequence). The CDR3 totals 16 residues. CDR3 loop: CATSRAGGGPENIQYF. The DNA of the CDR3 is TGTGCCACCAGCAGAGCCGGGGGAGGTCCGGAAAACATTCAGTACTTC.

The V and J genes are TRBV6-1 and TRBJ1-2; D is perhaps TRBD1 (6 bases). Trimming left V 1 base short and J 4 bases short, with 19 bases between. Germline lookup yields CDR1 MNHNS and CDR2 SASEGT. This CDR3 comprises 17 residues. CDR3 amino acids: CASSEVSARTASYGYTF. The CDR3 DNA follows: TGTGCCAGCAGTGAAGTTTCTGCCCGGACAGCCTCCTATGGCTACACCTTC.

The V and J genes are TRBV4-1 and TRBJ2-1; 11 bases fit TRBD1. The germline gives CDR1 MGHRA, CDR2 YSYEKL. V dropped 5 bases and J dropped 4; count of bases not matched to a gene: 4. CDR3 length equals 15 residues. For the CDR3, the DNA is TGCGCCAGCAGCATCGGACAGGGGGCATACAATGAGCAGTTCTTC. Residues: CASSIGQGAYNEQFF.